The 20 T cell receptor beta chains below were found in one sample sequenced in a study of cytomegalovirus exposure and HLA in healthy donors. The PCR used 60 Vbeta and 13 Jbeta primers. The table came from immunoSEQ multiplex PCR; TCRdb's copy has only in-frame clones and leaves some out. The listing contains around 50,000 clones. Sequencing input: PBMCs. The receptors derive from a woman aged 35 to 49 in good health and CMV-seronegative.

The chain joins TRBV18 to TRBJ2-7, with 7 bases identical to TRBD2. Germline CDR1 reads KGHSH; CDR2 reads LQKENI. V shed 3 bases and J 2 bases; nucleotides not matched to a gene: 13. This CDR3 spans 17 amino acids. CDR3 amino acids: CASSPSGGLALAYEQYF. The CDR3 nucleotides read TGTGCCAGCTCACCGTCGGGGGGTCTAGCTCTGGCCTACGAGCAGTACTTC.

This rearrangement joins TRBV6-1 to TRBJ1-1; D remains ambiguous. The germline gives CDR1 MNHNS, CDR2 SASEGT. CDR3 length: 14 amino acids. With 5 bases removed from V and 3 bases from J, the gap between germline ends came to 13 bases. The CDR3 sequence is CASSKGRYDTEAFF. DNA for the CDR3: TGTGCCAGCAGTAAAGGGAGGTATGACACTGAAGCTTTCTTT.

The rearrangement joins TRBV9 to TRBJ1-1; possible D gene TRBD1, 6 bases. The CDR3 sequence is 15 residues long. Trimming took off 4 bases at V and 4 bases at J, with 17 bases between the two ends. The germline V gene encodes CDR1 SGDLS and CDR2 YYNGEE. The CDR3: CASSTGTRGGTEAFF. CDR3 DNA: TGTGCCAGCAGCACCGGGACACGAGGAGGCACTGAAGCTTTCTTT.

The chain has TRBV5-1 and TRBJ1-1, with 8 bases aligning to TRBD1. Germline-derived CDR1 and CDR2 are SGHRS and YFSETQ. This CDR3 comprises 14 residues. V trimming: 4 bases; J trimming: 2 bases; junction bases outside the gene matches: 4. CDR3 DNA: TGCGCCAGCAGCCCGACAGGGGTTAACACTGAAGCTTTCTTT. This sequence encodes CASSPTGVNTEAFF.

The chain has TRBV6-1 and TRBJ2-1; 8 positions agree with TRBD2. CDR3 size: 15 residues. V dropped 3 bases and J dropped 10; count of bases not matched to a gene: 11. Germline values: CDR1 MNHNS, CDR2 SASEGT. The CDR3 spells CASSEPGLGHLEQFF. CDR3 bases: TGTGCCAGCAGTGAGCCGGGACTAGGACATTTAGAGCAGTTCTTC.

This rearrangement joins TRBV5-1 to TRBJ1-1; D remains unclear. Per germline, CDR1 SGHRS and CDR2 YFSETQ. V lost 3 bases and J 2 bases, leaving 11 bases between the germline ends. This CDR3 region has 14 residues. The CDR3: CASSSGQANTEAFF. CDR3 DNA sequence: TGCGCCAGCAGCTCTGGTCAGGCCAACACTGAAGCTTTCTTT.

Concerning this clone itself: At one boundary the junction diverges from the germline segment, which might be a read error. CDR3 amino acids: CTGGTDTQYF. DNA for the CDR3: TGTACCGGGGGTACAGATACGCAGTATTTT. The chain joins TRBV29-1 to TRBJ2-3; D is perhaps TRBD2 (6 bases). The germline V gene encodes CDR1 SQVTM and CDR2 ANQGSEA. The CDR3 contains 10 residues.

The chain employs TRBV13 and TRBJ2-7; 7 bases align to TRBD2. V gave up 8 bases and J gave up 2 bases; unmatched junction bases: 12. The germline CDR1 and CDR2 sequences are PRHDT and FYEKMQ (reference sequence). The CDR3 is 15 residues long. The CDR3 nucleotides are TGTGCCAGCTCCCGCGTGGGGGGGATTACCTACGAGCAGTACTTC. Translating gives CASSRVGGITYEQYF.

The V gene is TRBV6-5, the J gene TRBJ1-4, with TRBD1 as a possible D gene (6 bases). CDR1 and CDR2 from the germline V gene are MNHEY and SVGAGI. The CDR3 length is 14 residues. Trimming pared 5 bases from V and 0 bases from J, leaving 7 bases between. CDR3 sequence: CASSRTATNEKLFF. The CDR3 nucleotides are TGTGCCAGCAGTCGGACAGCAACTAATGAAAAACTGTTTTTT.

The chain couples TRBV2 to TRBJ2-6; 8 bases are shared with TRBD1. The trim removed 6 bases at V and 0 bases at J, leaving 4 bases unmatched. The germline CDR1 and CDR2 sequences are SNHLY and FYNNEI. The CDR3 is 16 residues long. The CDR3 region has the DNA TGTGCCAGCAGCCCGGACAGGGTCTCTGGGGCCAACGTCCTGACTTTC. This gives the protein CASSPDRVSGANVLTF.

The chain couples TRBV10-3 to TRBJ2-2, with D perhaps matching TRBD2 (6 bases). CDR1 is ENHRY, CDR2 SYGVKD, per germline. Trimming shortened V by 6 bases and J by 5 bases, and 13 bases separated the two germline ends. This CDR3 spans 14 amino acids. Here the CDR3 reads CAIRTAGSTGELFF. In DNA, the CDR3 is TGTGCCATCAGGACAGCGGGTTCAACCGGGGAGCTGTTTTTT.

The CDR3 region has the DNA TGTGCCAGCAGCTTAAGTCGAGGGGGCGAAGAGACCCAGTACTTC. Residues: CASSLSRGGEETQYF. The chain couples TRBV7-3 to TRBJ2-5; TRBD1 matches at 7 bases. The CDR3 has 15 amino acids. Germline lookup yields CDR1 SGHTA and CDR2 FQGTGA. Losses at the gene ends were 1 base for V and 3 bases for J; bases not matched to a gene: 5.

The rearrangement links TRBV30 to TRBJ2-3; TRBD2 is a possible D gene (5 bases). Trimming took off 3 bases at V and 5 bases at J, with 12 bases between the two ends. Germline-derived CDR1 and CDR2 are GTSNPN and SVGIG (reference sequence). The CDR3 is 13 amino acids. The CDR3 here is CAWSLGAVDTQYF. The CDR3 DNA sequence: TGTGCCTGGAGCCTGGGAGCGGTAGATACGCAGTATTTT.

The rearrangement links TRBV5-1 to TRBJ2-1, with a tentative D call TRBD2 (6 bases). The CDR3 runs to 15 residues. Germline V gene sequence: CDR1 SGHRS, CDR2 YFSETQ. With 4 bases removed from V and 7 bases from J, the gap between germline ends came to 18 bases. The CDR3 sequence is CASSVDPRESNEQFF. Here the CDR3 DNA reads TGCGCCAGCAGCGTGGATCCGCGGGAATCTAATGAGCAGTTCTTC.

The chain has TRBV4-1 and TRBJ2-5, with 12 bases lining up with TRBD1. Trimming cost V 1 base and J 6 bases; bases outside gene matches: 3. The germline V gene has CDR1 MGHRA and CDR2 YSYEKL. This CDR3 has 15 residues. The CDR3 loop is CASSQVGTGGQTQYF. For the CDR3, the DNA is TGCGCCAGCAGCCAAGTCGGGACAGGGGGCCAGACCCAGTACTTC.

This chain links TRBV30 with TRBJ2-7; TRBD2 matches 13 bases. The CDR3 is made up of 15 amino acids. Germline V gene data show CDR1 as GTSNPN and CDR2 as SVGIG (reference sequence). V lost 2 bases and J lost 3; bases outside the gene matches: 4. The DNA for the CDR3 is TGTGCCTGGAGTAGGGGGACTAGCGGGGTCTACGAGCAGTACTTC. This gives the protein CAWSRGTSGVYEQYF.

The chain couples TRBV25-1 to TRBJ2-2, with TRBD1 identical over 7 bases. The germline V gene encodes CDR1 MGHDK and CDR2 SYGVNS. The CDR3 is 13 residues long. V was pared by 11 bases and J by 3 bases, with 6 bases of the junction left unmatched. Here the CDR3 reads CAGPGGDTGELFF. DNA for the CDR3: TGTGCCGGACCAGGGGGAGACACCGGGGAGCTGTTTTTT. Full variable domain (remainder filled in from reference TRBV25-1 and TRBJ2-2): EADIYQTPRYLVIGTGKKITLECSQTMGHDKMYWYQQDPGMELHLIHYSYGVNSTEKGDLSSESTVSRIRTEHFPLTLESARPSHTSQYLCAGPGGDTGELFFGEGSRLTVL.

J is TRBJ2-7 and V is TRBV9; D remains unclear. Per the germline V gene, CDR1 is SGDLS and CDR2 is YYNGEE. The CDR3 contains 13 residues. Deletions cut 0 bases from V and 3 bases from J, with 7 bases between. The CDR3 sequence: CASSVGFSYEQYF. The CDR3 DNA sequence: TGTGCCAGCAGCGTAGGTTTCAGCTACGAGCAGTACTTC.

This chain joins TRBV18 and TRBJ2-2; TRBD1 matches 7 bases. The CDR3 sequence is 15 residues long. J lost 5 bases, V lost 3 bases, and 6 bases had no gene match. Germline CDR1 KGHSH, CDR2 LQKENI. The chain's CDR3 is CASSPRDSRTGELFF. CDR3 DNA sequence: TGTGCCAGCTCACCCCGGGACAGTAGAACCGGGGAGCTGTTTTTT.

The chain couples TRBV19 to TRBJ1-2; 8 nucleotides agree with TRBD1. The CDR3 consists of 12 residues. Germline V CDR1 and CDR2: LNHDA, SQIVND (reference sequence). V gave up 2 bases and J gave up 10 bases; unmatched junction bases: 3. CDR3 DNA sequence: TGTGCCAGTAGTATATGGGACAGGTACTACACCTTC. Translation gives CASSIWDRYYTF.